Each of the 5 T cell receptor beta chains below was sequenced from the same sample in a study of blood T cell repertoires in COVID-19. Produced via immunoSEQ multiplex PCR; TCRdb's table is partial and in-frame only. The sample carries fewer than 300,000 clones, roughly 80% recorded once. The material sequenced was PBMCs or T cells enriched from blood (not recorded which). The receptors shown here come from a man aged 40-50 years who had been exposed to COVID-19.

This chain connects TRBV10-3 to TRBJ2-2; 7 bases are a match to TRBD2. Germline trimming cut 10 bases from V and 0 bases from J; bases unmatched to any gene: 14. The CDR3 is 17 residues long. Per the germline V gene, CDR1 is ENHRY and CDR2 is SYGVKD. CDR3 residues: CANGGTGMGTNTGELFF. For the CDR3, the DNA is TGTGCCAACGGGGGGACCGGGATGGGGACGAACACCGGGGAGCTGTTTTTT.

The chain employs TRBV7-9 and TRBJ2-1; the match to TRBD2 covers 10 bases. The CDR3 has 15 amino acids. Trimming took 6 bases from V and 10 from J; bases not matched to a gene: 12. Germline V CDR1 and CDR2: SEHNR, FQNEAQ (reference sequence). Here the CDR3 DNA reads TGTGCCAGCAGGAATACCCGGAGCGGGAGGGGAGAGCAGTTCTTC. Its protein is CASRNTRSGRGEQFF.

V and J are TRBV29-1 and TRBJ2-7; 8 bases fit TRBD1. Trimming cost V 6 bases and J 0 bases; bases outside gene matches: 7. In germline, CDR1 is SQVTM, CDR2 ANQGSEA. CDR3 length: 14 amino acids. CDR3 sequence: CSVETGEVSYEQYF. CDR3 sequence (DNA): TGCAGCGTCGAGACAGGGGAGGTCTCCTACGAGCAGTACTTC.

V usage is TRBV19 and J usage is TRBJ1-1, with 8 bases identical to TRBD1. Germline trimming cut 11 bases from V and 1 base from J; bases unmatched to any gene: 6. CDR1 LNHDA and CDR2 SQIVND come from the germline V gene (reference sequence). The CDR3 spans 13 residues. This chain's CDR3 is CAGRQGTNTEAFF. The CDR3 DNA reads TGTGCCGGGAGACAGGGGACGAACACTGAAGCTTTCTTT. The full variable domain, completed using reference TRBV19 and TRBJ1-1, is DGGITQSPKYLFRKEGQNVTLSCEQNLNHDAMYWYRQDPGQGLRLIYYSQIVNDFQKGDIAEGYSVSREKKESFPLTVTSAQKNPTAFYLCAGRQGTNTEAFFGQGTRLTVV.

The V call is TRBV6-5, the J call TRBJ2-2; D gene unclear. Germline CDR1 MNHEY, CDR2 SVGAGI. The CDR3 is 12 residues long. With 5 bases removed from V and 8 bases from J, the gap between germline ends came to 9 bases. The CDR3 loop reads CASSIGLGELFF. The CDR3 nucleotides are TGTGCCAGCAGTATCGGGTTAGGGGAGCTGTTTTTT.